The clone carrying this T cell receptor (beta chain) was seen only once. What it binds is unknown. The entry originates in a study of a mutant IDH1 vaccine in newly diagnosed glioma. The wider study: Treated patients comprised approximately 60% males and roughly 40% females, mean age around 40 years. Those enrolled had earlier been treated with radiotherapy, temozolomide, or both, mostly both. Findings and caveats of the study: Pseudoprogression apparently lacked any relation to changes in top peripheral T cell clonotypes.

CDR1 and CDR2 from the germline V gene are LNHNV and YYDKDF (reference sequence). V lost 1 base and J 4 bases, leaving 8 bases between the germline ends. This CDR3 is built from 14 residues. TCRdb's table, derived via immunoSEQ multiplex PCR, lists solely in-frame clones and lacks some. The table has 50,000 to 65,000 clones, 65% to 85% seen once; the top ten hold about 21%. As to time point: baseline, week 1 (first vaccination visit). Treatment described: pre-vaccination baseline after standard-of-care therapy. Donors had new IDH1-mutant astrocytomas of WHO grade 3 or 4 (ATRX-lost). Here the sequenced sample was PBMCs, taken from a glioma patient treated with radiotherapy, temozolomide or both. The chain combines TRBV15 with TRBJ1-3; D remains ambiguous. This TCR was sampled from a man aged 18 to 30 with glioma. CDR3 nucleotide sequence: TGTGCCACCAGCAGAGGGACTGGAGGAAACACCATATATTTT. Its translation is CATSRGTGGNTIYF.